This T cell receptor (beta chain) stems from a study of glioma-infiltrating T cells after dendritic cell vaccination (TCRdb year 2016). Regarding the study in general: The cohort included some 15 glioblastoma patients drawn from Phase I and II dendritic cell vaccination trials, of whom 9 were newly diagnosed and 6 had recurrent disease. The vaccine consisted of monocyte-derived dendritic cells cultured about seven days with IL-4 and GM-CSF, then pulsed overnight with autologous tumor lysate. Between 2003 and 2012, the patients were given dendritic cell vaccination pulsed with autologous tumor lysate. In glioblastoma patients vaccinated with dendritic cells, deep sequencing of TCR beta CDR3 regions served to measure tumor-infiltrating lymphocyte content and to compare repertoires between tumor and blood. Each patient got three intradermal injections of the dendritic cell vaccine, spaced at biweekly intervals, in the arm below the axilla. Survival after dendritic cell vaccination was correlated with TCR sequencing metrics such as TIL content and the overlap between tumor and blood repertoires. Study-level results and caveats: The TCR overlap response model with three groups was called speculative and said to need prospective validation. The cohort was small and heterogeneous, few patients had complete blood and tumor sets, and even fewer had initial-recurrent tumor pairs. TCR clonality showed no direct relationship with survival, which suggests that a diverse polyclonal response may matter. After dendritic cell vaccination, a higher estimated pretreatment TIL content predicted longer time to progression and longer overall survival.

Reading the label with the study, this specimen's time point is: after dendritic cell vaccination, including at tumor progression/relapse. Selection of patients required sufficient residual fresh-frozen tumor tissue and over two years of available survival data. Although molecular status otherwise differed among the glioblastoma patients, no patient had an isocitrate dehydrogenase mutation. PBMC were collected before vaccination, two weeks after the third vaccination, and at tumor progression if tumor progression occurred. The Qiagen DNeasy Blood extraction Kit was used for extraction of genomic DNA. In the case of this clone: This receptor's antigen is unknown. Base qualities are not provided; no much larger clone lies one nucleotide away.

Sequences SGHRS (CDR1) and YFSETQ (CDR2) are obtained from the germline V gene. A distance of 9 bases separates the germline ends of V and J, which lose 4 bases and 2 bases respectively. From its cysteine to its phenylalanine, the CDR3 spans 14 amino acids. Just CDR3 DNA is preserved here, 42 bases in frame from base 1. TCRB CDR3 regions were amplified from roughly 1.8 ug genomic DNA, or all available DNA if less, using the immunoSEQ assay. Multiplex PCR used 60 forward primers for TCR V beta segments and 13 reverse primers for J beta segments. Synthetic control templates were spiked into each sample at limiting dilution to estimate reads per starting template. Sequencing produced 87 bp reads on the Illumina HiSeq System. The study's own analysis went as follows. PCR and sequencing errors were removed by a nearest neighbor algorithm that merged closely related sequences. TCR overlap was defined as the percentage of unique tumor TCR beta sequences that were also present in the same patient's peripheral blood. Not all clones reach the TCRdb copy of this immuneACCESS table, which keeps in-frame sequences only. Checked studies attribute under half of the gap to unresolved V genes and leave the rest unexplained. V, J and clone size are those of that table, while D and trimming were read from the DNA. The sample profile shows over 75,000 clones; around four fifths of them were found once. Of the sample, less than 2.5% is held by the ten largest clones.

The source of this sequence is a human donor with glioblastoma. The starting material was blood, obtained after dendritic cell vaccination. The rearrangement joined TRBV5-1 to TRBJ1-4, with TRBD1 as a weak D call on 6 bases. The CDR3 region reads CASSVTGTNEKLFF. The sequence in DNA is TGCGCCAGCAGCGTAACAGGGACTAATGAAAAACTGTTTTTT.